Below are 26 T cell receptor beta chains sequenced from a single sample in a study of blood T cells in healthy people across ages. A sample-barcoded 5' primer and a J-beta primer mix were used in a second PCR of roughly 6 to 11 cycles. From the 5' RACE reads, TCRdb called clonotypes with MiXCR, one entry per CDR3 protein. The sample has 550,000 to 750,000 distinct CDR3 sequences, roughly 21% seen once. Material: blood. These receptors all come from a man in his sixties or seventies in good health.

The chain employs TRBV15 and TRBJ2-5, with a possible D match to TRBD2 (6 bases). V shed 5 bases and J shed 3 bases, with 10 bases lying between them. Germline V gives CDR1 LNHNV, CDR2 YYDKDF (reference sequence). The CDR3 consists of 13 residues. CDR3 nucleotides: TGTGCCACCAGCGCGGGGACTGAAGAGACCCAGTACTTC. This sequence encodes CATSAGTEETQYF.

The chain employs TRBV28 and TRBJ2-7; D may match TRBD1 or TRBD2 (5 bases each). Trimming cost V 10 bases and J 4 bases, with 29 bases left between them. The CDR3 length is 17 residues. Germline values: CDR1 MDHEN, CDR2 SYDVKM. The CDR3 loop is CANSQGSVGEKRYEQYF. In DNA form, the CDR3 reads TGTGCCAACAGCCAGGGTTCTGTGGGAGAGAAACGGTACGAGCAGTACTTC.

Only a few counts were recorded for this clonotype. Its ends do not fully match the called genes, so a read error is possible. In DNA, the CDR3 is TGTGCTAGCAGAAGACTAGCGGGAAGCCAAGAGACCCAGTACTTC. Translation: CASRRLAGSQETQYF. The chain carries TRBV7-7 and TRBJ2-5; 11 nucleotides align to TRBD2. The germline gives CDR1 SSHAT, CDR2 FNYEAQ (reference sequence). CDR3 size: 15 residues.

This clonotype has just a few counts. The chain is built from TRBV6-5 and TRBJ2-5; D perhaps matches TRBD1 (5 bases). V dropped 6 bases and J dropped 2 bases, with 13 bases sitting between them. The CDR3 totals 14 residues. Germline loops: CDR1 MNHEY, CDR2 SVGAGI. The DNA of the CDR3 is TGTGCCAGCAGCCAAGGGGTCCAGCAAGAGACCCAGTACTTC. Encoded protein: CASSQGVQQETQYF.

This clonotype showed up just a few times. The chain employs TRBV9 and TRBJ1-6, with 9 bases fitting TRBD1. The V and J ends lost 2 bases and 16 bases, in that order; junction bases with no gene match: 10. Germline V lookup: CDR1 SGDLS, CDR2 YYNGEE. CDR3 length equals 14 residues. Here the CDR3 reads CASSVGDRERPLHF. CDR3 coding DNA: TGTGCCAGCAGCGTCGGGGACAGGGAAAGGCCGCTCCACTTT.

This clonotype was detected ten times or more. The J gene is TRBJ2-1, the V gene TRBV12-3 or TRBV12-4, with 7 nucleotides matching TRBD1. V lost 5 bases, J lost 4 bases, and 8 bases stayed unmatched. The CDR3 spans 15 residues. The DNA for the CDR3 is TGTGCCAGCAGTCCACAACCGGGACAGTACAATGAGCAGTTCTTC. Its protein is CASSPQPGQYNEQFF.

Worth noting for this clonotype: The junction departs from germline at one end; a sequencing error may be responsible. The J gene is TRBJ1-1, the V gene TRBV5-1; TRBD1 might be the D (5 bases). This CDR3 comprises 15 residues. CDR1 SGHRS and CDR2 YFSETQ come from the germline V gene. In DNA, the CDR3 is TGCACCAGCAGCTTGGGCGGGACGGGGAACACTGAAGCTTTCTTT. It codes for CTSSLGGTGNTEAFF.

This clonotype has a count of ten or more. The V call is TRBV12-3 or TRBV12-4, the J call TRBJ1-4; 9 positions match TRBD1. V shed 6 bases, J shed 8 bases, and the junction held 7 bases outside the gene matches. The CDR3 runs to 14 residues. The DNA of the CDR3 is TGTGCCAGCAGCCAGGACAGGGGAGGCGAAAAACTGTTTTTT. As protein: CASSQDRGGEKLFF.

This clonotype was detected a few times. At one end the junction does not follow the germline gene, possibly because of a read error. This chain connects TRBV7-7 to TRBJ2-2; D might be TRBD1 (5 bases). Germline V gene data show CDR1 as SSHAT and CDR2 as FNYEAQ (reference sequence). The CDR3 is made up of 16 amino acids. The CDR3 is CASSPTKGVFTGELFF. CDR3 sequence (DNA): TGTGCTAGCAGCCCTACCAAAGGGGTCTTCACCGGGGAGCTGTTTTTT.

This clonotype was counted between two and nine times. One junction end does not reproduce the germline sequence, and a read error may be involved. V usage is TRBV5-1 and J usage is TRBJ1-2; D call uncertain. This CDR3 comprises 14 residues. Germline CDR1 reads SGHRS; CDR2 reads YFSETQ. CDR3: CASSLGDASYGYTF. The CDR3 nucleotides read TGCGCCAGCAGCTTGGGAGACGCCAGCTATGGTTACACCTTC. The complete variable domain, with remaining parts taken from reference TRBV5-1 and TRBJ1-2, reads KAGVTQTPRYLIKTRGQQVTLSCSPISGHRSVSWYQQTPGQGLQFLFEYFSETQRNKGNFPGRFSGRQFSNSRSEMNVSTLELGDSALYLCASSLGDASYGYTFGSGTRLTVV.

Points on this clonotype: Just one base apart from a much larger clone, this may be a read error. The rearrangement uses TRBV5-1 and TRBJ1-4, with TRBD1 matching 10 bases. CDR3 size: 15 residues. The germline gives CDR1 SGHRS, CDR2 YFSETQ. CDR3 DNA sequence: TGCGCCAGCAGCACCACCGGGACAGGGGTTGAAGAACTGTTTTTT. It specifies CASSTTGTGVEELFF. The variable domain in full, with the rest retrieved from reference TRBV5-1 and TRBJ1-4, is KAGVTQTPRYLIKTRGQQVTLSCSPISGHRSVSWYQQTPGQGLQFLFEYFSETQRNKGNFPGRFSGRQFSNSRSEMNVSTLELGDSALYLCASSTTGTGVEELFFGSGTQLSVL.

The chain links TRBV12-3 or TRBV12-4 to TRBJ1-2; TRBD1 matches 9 bases. V lost 7 bases, J lost 4 bases, and 10 bases stayed unmatched. The CDR3 runs 15 residues. The CDR3 DNA reads TGTGCCAGCACCCTACAGGGGGCGAGGGGCTATGGCTACACCTTC. Residues: CASTLQGARGYGYTF.

This clonotype was observed a handful of times. The chain combines TRBV10-3 with TRBJ1-4; possibly TRBD1 for D (5 bases). V was pared by 8 bases and J by 10 bases, with 14 bases between. Germline V gene sequence: CDR1 ENHRY, CDR2 SYGVKD. The CDR3 length is 12 residues. CDR3 in amino acids: CAIHNGGGKLFF. DNA for the CDR3: TGTGCCATCCATAACGGGGGAGGAAAACTGTTTTTT.

In regard to this clonotype: One end of the junction varies from germline; a read error may be responsible. The genes are TRBV7-6 and TRBJ2-7; TRBD2 agrees at 13 bases. This CDR3 contains 14 residues. Germline-derived CDR1 and CDR2 are SGHVS and FNYEAQ. The CDR3 sequence: CVSSLTSGRAEQYF. The CDR3 bases are TGTGTCAGCAGCCTCACTAGCGGGAGGGCTGAGCAGTACTTC.

This rearrangement joins TRBV14 to TRBJ2-1; D gene unclear. Germline V gene data show CDR1 as SGHDN and CDR2 as FVKESK. The CDR3 consists of 17 residues. V lost 1 base and J lost 6, with 19 bases in between. The CDR3 DNA is TGTGCCAGCAGCCAAGGACGTCAATATACGTTCTGCAATGAGCAGTTCTTC. This codes for CASSQGRQYTFCNEQFF.

CDR3 loop: CATSETGTNTGELFF. The DNA of the CDR3 is TGTGCCACCAGTGAGACGGGCACGAACACCGGGGAGCTGTTTTTT. The V and J genes are TRBV24-1 and TRBJ2-2; D uncertain. Deletions cut 4 bases from V and 0 bases from J, with 8 bases between. CDR1 KGHDR and CDR2 SFDVKD come from the germline V gene. CDR3 length: 15 amino acids.

The genes are TRBV7-3 and TRBJ2-3, with D unresolved. The CDR3 is 13 residues long. Trimming removed 5 bases at V and 7 bases at J, with 13 bases between. CDR1 is SGHTA, CDR2 FQGTGA, per germline. The CDR3, as DNA: TGTGCCAGCAGCCGGAACTATGGGAATACGCAGTATTTT. This sequence encodes CASSRNYGNTQYF.

This clonotype was found a few times. The chain employs TRBV2 and TRBJ2-2; 12 bases fit TRBD2. This CDR3 region has 16 residues. J was trimmed by 6 bases and V by 6 bases; bases with no gene match: 8. Germline V gene data show CDR1 as SNHLY and CDR2 as FYNNEI. CDR3 in amino acids: CASSKGTSGFAGELFF. The DNA for the CDR3 is TGTGCCAGCAGCAAGGGGACTAGCGGGTTCGCCGGGGAGCTGTTTTTT.

This clonotype was counted many times. The chain couples TRBV7-9 to TRBJ1-1; 8 bases are shared with TRBD1. Per the germline V gene, CDR1 is SEHNR and CDR2 is FQNEAQ (reference sequence). The CDR3 is made up of 15 amino acids. V gave up 5 bases and J gave up 0 bases; unmatched junction bases: 5. This chain's CDR3 is CASSARQGMNTEAFF. As DNA, the CDR3 is TGTGCCAGCAGCGCGCGACAGGGGATGAACACTGAAGCTTTCTTT.

V gene TRBV19 combines with J gene TRBJ2-1; D call uncertain. CDR3 length: 14 amino acids. V lost 10 bases and J lost 10, with 23 bases in between. Germline lookup yields CDR1 LNHDA and CDR2 SQIVND (reference sequence). This CDR3 is CATRGVASPGEQFF. Written as DNA, the CDR3 is TGTGCCACCCGAGGAGTAGCCTCGCCCGGGGAGCAGTTCTTC.

This clonotype has more than one count but fewer than ten. The chain uses TRBV3-1 and TRBJ2-5, with 11 bases aligning to TRBD2. The germline gives CDR1 LGHDT, CDR2 YNNKEL (reference sequence). With 4 bases clipped from V and 3 bases from J, the junction kept 7 bases outside the gene matches. The CDR3 loop spans 16 amino acids. The CDR3 spells CASSLLIAGGKETQYF. The CDR3 DNA sequence: TGTGCCAGCAGCCTCCTAATAGCGGGAGGGAAAGAGACCCAGTACTTC.

This clonotype has more than one count but fewer than ten. This CDR3 is CATSRGTGTYNSPLHF. The CDR3 coding sequence is TGTGCCACCAGCAGAGGGACAGGGACCTATAATTCACCCCTCCACTTT. J is TRBJ1-6 and V is TRBV15; 8 nucleotides match TRBD1. The CDR3 has 16 residues. After removal of 1 base from V and 2 bases from J, the junction contained 1 base not matched to a gene. Germline-derived CDR1 and CDR2 are LNHNV and YYDKDF (reference sequence).

This clonotype has a count of ten or more. This chain connects TRBV4-3 to TRBJ2-1; D may correspond to TRBD1 or TRBD2 (5 bases each). V lost 3 bases and J 4 bases, leaving 19 bases between the germline ends. The CDR3 runs 17 residues. Per the germline V gene, CDR1 is LGHNA and CDR2 is YSLEER. Here the CDR3 reads CASSHQGFVREYNEQFF. In DNA, the CDR3 is TGCGCCAGCAGCCACCAGGGATTCGTCCGGGAATACAATGAGCAGTTCTTC.

This clonotype was recorded a few times. The J gene is TRBJ2-5, the V gene TRBV15, with 13 bases matching TRBD2. From germline, CDR1 is LNHNV and CDR2 YYDKDF (reference sequence). This CDR3 has 16 amino acids. V dropped 1 base and J dropped 4; count of bases not matched to a gene: 3. The chain's CDR3 is CATSRAGLAGVETQYF. CDR3 in DNA: TGTGCCACCAGCAGAGCCGGACTAGCGGGAGTAGAGACCCAGTACTTC.

This clonotype was seen only a few times. The CDR3 DNA reads TGTGCCAGCAGAAACGGTCCCGAGCAGTTCTTC. Protein sequence: CASRNGPEQFF. The rearrangement links TRBV25-1 to TRBJ2-7; D is unclear. The DNA end favors TRBJ2-1, so the J call may be wrong. Germline V CDR1 and CDR2: MGHDK, SYGVNS. The CDR3 spans 11 residues.

The CDR3 nucleotides are TGTGCCAGCAGTAACAATGGGGCACCCCTCCACTTT. Translation gives CASSNNGAPLHF. The chain uses TRBV6-5 and TRBJ1-6; the D is unclear. Germline values: CDR1 MNHEY, CDR2 SVGAGI. V lost 5 bases and J 11 bases, leaving 10 bases between the germline ends. This CDR3 has 12 amino acids.